This passage covers 17 T cell receptor beta chains from one sample sequenced in a study of cytomegalovirus exposure and HLA in healthy donors. Primers: 60 Vbeta forward and 13 Jbeta reverse. Sequencing was performed with immunoSEQ multiplex PCR; in TCRdb, only in-frame clones are kept and a portion is missing. Here the sample spans approximately 85,000 clones, about three quarters being singletons. Material for sequencing was PBMCs. These receptor sequences come from a woman between 35 and 50 years old in good health and CMV-seropositive.

This chain joins TRBV4-1 and TRBJ2-7; TRBD2 matches 10 bases. Trimming took 3 bases from V and 6 from J; bases not matched to a gene: 14. This CDR3 is built from 17 residues. The germline gives CDR1 MGHRA, CDR2 YSYEKL. The CDR3 loop is CASSHPRTSGTSSEQYF. CDR3 nucleotide sequence: TGCGCCAGCAGCCACCCCCGGACTAGCGGAACCTCGAGCGAGCAGTACTTC.

The gene calls are TRBV7-8 and TRBJ2-2; tentatively, D is TRBD1 (6 bases). The germline V and J ends were trimmed by 5 bases and 2 bases, with 12 bases remaining between them. The CDR3 has 15 residues. Germline CDR1 SGHVS, CDR2 FQNEAQ. The CDR3 spells CASSADRINTGELFF. CDR3 nucleotides: TGTGCCAGCAGCGCCGACAGGATTAACACCGGGGAGCTGTTTTTT. The entire variable domain, with the rest obtained from reference TRBV7-8 and TRBJ2-2, is as follows: GAGVSQSPRYKVAKRGQDVALRCDPISGHVSLFWYQQALGQGPEFLTYFQNEAQLDKSGLPSDRFFAERPEGSVSTLKIQRTQQEDSAVYLCASSADRINTGELFFGEGSRLTVL.

The genes are TRBV4-1 and TRBJ1-1, with D tentatively TRBD1 (5 bases). This CDR3 has 18 amino acids. The V and J ends lost 2 bases and 0 bases respectively, with 19 bases between them. Germline V CDR1 and CDR2: MGHRA, YSYEKL. The CDR3 bases are TGCGCCAGCAGCCAACCCGGCCTGCAGGGCAGGATGAACACTGAAGCTTTCTTT. Amino acids: CASSQPGLQGRMNTEAFF.

This chain connects TRBV5-1 to TRBJ2-6; 13 positions agree with TRBD2. The V and J ends lost 7 bases and 0 bases, in that order; junction bases with no gene match: 13. The CDR3 covers 20 residues. Looked up from germline, CDR1 is SGHRS and CDR2 is YFSETQ. The CDR3 sequence is CASEWTSGGSWGSGANVLTF. The CDR3 nucleotides read TGCGCCAGCGAGTGGACTAGCGGGGGTTCCTGGGGCTCTGGGGCCAACGTCCTGACTTTC.

This chain joins TRBV4-2 and TRBJ2-1; a weak D match, TRBD2 (6 bases). Trimming took off 5 bases at V and 3 bases at J, with 17 bases between the two ends. The CDR3 loop spans 16 amino acids. Germline V gene lookup returns CDR1 LGHNA and CDR2 YNFKEQ. CDR3 residues: CASSVAGGGNYNEQFF. The CDR3 DNA is TGTGCCAGCAGCGTGGCTGGCGGAGGGAACTACAATGAGCAGTTCTTC.

By its share, this clone is medium-sized. The genes are TRBV9 and TRBJ1-1, with TRBD1 matching over 12 bases. Trimming at V came to 4 bases and at J to 4 bases, leaving 5 bases not matched to a gene. The CDR3 runs 15 residues. The germline V gene encodes CDR1 SGDLS and CDR2 YYNGEE. CDR3 DNA sequence: TGTGCCAGCAGCCCGGGACAGGGGGCATTCACTGAAGCTTTCTTT. This codes for CASSPGQGAFTEAFF.

The rearrangement links TRBV19 to TRBJ1-2, with TRBD1 identical over 8 bases. Germline-derived CDR1 and CDR2 are LNHDA and SQIVND (reference sequence). CDR3 size: 14 residues. The junction had 8 bases not matched to a gene; V was cut back by 8 bases and J by 3 bases. DNA for the CDR3: TGTGCCAGTCTCCCGCGACAGGGGTACTATGGCTACACCTTC. This sequence encodes CASLPRQGYYGYTF.

The gene calls are TRBV28 and TRBJ1-1, with D perhaps TRBD1 (6 bases). V lost 7 bases and J 5 bases, leaving 20 bases between the germline ends. This CDR3 contains 15 residues. In germline, CDR1 is MDHEN, CDR2 SYDVKM. CDR3 coding DNA: TGTGCCAGCATTCCCCCGGGGGGGCTAGGGACTGAAGCTTTCTTT. Its protein is CASIPPGGLGTEAFF.

CDR3 loop: CASSFRDRGADTQYF. The CDR3, as DNA: TGTGCCAGCAGCTTCCGGGACAGGGGAGCAGATACGCAGTATTTT. The rearrangement links TRBV7-2 to TRBJ2-3; 10 bases agree with TRBD1. The germline CDR1 and CDR2 sequences are SGHTA and FQGNSA. This CDR3 has 15 residues. The trim removed 3 bases at V and 4 bases at J, leaving 4 bases unmatched.

This sequence joins TRBV30 and TRBJ2-2; 8 bases match TRBD2. V gave up 4 bases and J gave up 8 bases; unmatched junction bases: 12. The germline V gene has CDR1 GTSNPN and CDR2 SVGIG (reference sequence). The CDR3 is 15 amino acids. CDR3 loop: CAWKGLAAMGGELFF. The CDR3, as DNA: TGTGCCTGGAAAGGACTAGCAGCGATGGGGGGGGAGCTGTTTTTT. Filled out from reference TRBV30 and TRBJ2-2, the complete variable domain reads SQTIHQWPATLVQPVGSPLSLECTVEGTSNPNLYWYRQAAGRGLQLLFYSVGIGQISSEVPQNLSASRPQDRQFILSSKKLLLSDSGFYLCAWKGLAAMGGELFFGEGSRLTVL.

This clone has only a few counts. The chain uses TRBV5-1 and TRBJ2-2, with D perhaps matching TRBD1 (6 bases). This CDR3 is built from 16 residues. In germline, CDR1 is SGHRS, CDR2 YFSETQ. Trimming removed 4 bases at V and 6 bases at J, with 19 bases between. The CDR3 DNA sequence: TGCGCCAGCAGCCCCGAAGGACAGCGGTCGTCCGGGGAGCTGTTTTTT. It is translated as CASSPEGQRSSGELFF.

Notes on this clone: The germline gene is not matched at one end of the junction; a read error may be the cause. The rearrangement uses TRBV30 and TRBJ2-7, with 8 positions matching TRBD1. The CDR3 covers 14 residues. Looked up from germline, CDR1 is GTSNPN and CDR2 is SVGIG (reference sequence). CDR3 bases: TGTGCCTGGAGCAGCCGGACAGGGCCTCTAGGTAGAATCTTC. This encodes CAWSSRTGPLGRIF.

The chain recombines TRBV19 with TRBJ2-1; D is unclear. The CDR3 is made up of 16 amino acids. The V end was cut by 5 bases, the J end by 9 bases, with 23 bases between. Germline V CDR1 and CDR2: LNHDA, SQIVND (reference sequence). In DNA, the CDR3 is TGTGCCAGTAGTCACGAAACTCGAGCCCGTATAAGTGAGCAGTTCTTC. Translating it yields CASSHETRARISEQFF.

V gene TRBV5-1 combines with J gene TRBJ2-7; 11 nucleotides match TRBD2. CDR3 length equals 14 residues. The germline V gene has CDR1 SGHRS and CDR2 YFSETQ. V shed 3 bases and J 3 bases; nucleotides not matched to a gene: 2. The CDR3: CASSSGTSGYEQYF. CDR3 in DNA: TGCGCCAGCAGCTCGGGGACTAGCGGCTACGAGCAGTACTTC.

This rearrangement joins TRBV5-6 to TRBJ2-4; a possible D gene is TRBD1 (5 bases). This CDR3 region has 15 residues. V lost 4 bases and J 6 bases, leaving 17 bases between the germline ends. Germline values: CDR1 SGHDT, CDR2 YYEEEE. CDR3 bases: TGTGCCAGCAGCCCCTGGACAAAAGATACAAACATTCAGTACTTC. It yields the protein CASSPWTKDTNIQYF.

This clone was seen repeatedly, ten times or more. The chain couples TRBV6-1 to TRBJ1-1; D uncertain. CDR1 is MNHNS and CDR2 is SASEGT in the germline V gene. This CDR3 has 10 residues. V dropped 6 bases and J dropped 10 bases, with 9 bases sitting between them. The CDR3 bases are TGTGCCAGCAGGAACTTAGTAGCTTTCTTT. Protein sequence: CASRNLVAFF.

The genes are TRBV6-6 and TRBJ1-2, with 10 nucleotides matching TRBD1. V lost 4 bases to trimming and J lost 8 bases; unmatched junction nucleotides: 7. CDR1 MNHNY and CDR2 SVGAGI come from the germline V gene (reference sequence). This CDR3 has 14 amino acids. This CDR3 reads CASSSRQGARGYTF. The CDR3 coding sequence is TGTGCCAGCAGTTCAAGACAGGGGGCTCGCGGCTACACCTTC.